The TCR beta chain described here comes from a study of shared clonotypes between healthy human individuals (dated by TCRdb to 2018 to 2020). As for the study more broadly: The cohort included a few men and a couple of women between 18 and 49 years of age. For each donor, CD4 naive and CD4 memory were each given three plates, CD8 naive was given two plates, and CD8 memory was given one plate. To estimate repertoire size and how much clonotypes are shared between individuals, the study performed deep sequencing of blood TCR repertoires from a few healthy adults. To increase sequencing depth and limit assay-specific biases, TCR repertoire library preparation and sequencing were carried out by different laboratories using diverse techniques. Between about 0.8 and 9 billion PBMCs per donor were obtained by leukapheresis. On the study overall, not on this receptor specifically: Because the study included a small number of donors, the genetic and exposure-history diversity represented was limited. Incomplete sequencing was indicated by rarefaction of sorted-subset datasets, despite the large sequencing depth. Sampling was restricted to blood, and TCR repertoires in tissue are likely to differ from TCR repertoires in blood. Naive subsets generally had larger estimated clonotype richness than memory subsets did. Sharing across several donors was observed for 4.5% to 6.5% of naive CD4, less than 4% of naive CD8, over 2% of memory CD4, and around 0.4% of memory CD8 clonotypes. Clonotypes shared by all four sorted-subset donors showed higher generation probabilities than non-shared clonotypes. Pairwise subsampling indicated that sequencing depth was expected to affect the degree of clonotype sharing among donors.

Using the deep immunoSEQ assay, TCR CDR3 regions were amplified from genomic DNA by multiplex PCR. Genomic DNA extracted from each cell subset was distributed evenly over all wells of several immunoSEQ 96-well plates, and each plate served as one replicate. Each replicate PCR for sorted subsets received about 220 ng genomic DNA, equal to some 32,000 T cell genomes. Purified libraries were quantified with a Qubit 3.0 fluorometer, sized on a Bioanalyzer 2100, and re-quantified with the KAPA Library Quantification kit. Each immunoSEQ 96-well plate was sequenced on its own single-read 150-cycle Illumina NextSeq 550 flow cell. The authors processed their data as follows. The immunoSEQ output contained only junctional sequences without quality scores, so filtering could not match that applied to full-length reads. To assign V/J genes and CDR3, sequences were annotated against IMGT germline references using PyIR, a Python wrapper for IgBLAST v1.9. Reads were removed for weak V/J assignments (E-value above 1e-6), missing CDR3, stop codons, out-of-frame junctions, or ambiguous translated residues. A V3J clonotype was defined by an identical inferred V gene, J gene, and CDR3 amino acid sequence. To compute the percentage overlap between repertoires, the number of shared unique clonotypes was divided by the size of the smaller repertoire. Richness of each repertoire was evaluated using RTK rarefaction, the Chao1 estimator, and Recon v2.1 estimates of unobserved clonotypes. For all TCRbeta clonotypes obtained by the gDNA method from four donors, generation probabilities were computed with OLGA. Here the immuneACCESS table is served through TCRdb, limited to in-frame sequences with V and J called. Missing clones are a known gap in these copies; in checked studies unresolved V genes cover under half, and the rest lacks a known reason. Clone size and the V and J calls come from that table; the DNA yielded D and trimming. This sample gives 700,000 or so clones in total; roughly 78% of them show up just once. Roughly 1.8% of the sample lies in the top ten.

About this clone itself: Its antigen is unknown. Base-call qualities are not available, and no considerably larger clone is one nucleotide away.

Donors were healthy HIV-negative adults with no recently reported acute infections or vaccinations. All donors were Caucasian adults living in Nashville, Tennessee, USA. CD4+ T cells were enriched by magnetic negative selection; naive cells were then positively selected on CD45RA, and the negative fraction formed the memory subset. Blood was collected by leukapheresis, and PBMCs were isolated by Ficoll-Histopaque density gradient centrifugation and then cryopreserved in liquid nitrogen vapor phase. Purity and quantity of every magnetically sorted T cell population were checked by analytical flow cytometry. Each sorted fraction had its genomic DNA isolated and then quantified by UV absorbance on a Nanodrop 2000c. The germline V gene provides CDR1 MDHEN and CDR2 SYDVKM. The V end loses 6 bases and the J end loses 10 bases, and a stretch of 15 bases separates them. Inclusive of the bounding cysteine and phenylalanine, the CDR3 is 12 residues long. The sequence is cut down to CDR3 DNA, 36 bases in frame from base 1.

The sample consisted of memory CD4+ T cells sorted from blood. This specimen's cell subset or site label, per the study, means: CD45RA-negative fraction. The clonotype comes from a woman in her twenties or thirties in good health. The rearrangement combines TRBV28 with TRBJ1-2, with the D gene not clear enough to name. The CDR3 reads CASSRQASSYTF. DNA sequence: TGTGCCAGCAGCCGGCAGGCCTCTTCCTACACCTTC.